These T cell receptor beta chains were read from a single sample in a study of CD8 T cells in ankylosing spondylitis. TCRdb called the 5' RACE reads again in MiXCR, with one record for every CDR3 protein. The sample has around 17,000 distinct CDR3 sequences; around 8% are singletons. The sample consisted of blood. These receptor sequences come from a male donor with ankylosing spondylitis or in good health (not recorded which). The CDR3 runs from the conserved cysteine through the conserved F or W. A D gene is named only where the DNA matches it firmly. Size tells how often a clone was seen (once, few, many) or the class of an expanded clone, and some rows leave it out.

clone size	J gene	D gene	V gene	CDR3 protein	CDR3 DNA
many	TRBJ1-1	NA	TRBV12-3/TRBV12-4	CASTVFGFTEAFF	TGTGCCAGCACAGTTTTTGGATTCACTGAAGCTTTCTTT
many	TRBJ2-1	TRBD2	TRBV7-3	CASSARTSGLYNEQFF	TGTGCCAGCAGCGCACGGACTAGCGGACTCTACAATGAGCAGTTCTTC
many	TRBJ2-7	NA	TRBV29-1	CSVSRTETYEQYF	TGCAGCGTTTCCCGGACAGAGACCTACGAGCAGTACTTC
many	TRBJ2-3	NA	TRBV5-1	CASSSVASGTTDTQYF	TGCGCCAGCAGCTCAGTTGCGTCAGGAACCACAGATACGCAGTATTTT
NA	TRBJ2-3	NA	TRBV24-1	CATSDSGANTQYF	TGTGCCACCAGTGATTCAGGGGCAAATACGCAGTATTTT
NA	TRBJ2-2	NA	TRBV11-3	CASSFDRNIHTGELFF	TGTGCCAGCAGCTTCGACAGAAATATCCACACCGGGGAGCTGTTTTTT
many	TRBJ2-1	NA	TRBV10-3	CAIGDQLYNEQFF	TGTGCCATCGGGGATCAGCTCTACAATGAGCAGTTCTTC
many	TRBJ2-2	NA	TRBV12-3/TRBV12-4	CASSLGPNTGELFF	TGTGCCAGCAGTTTAGGGCCGAACACCGGGGAGCTGTTTTTT
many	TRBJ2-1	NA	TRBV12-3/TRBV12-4	CASSPGPQVSFF	TGTGCCAGCAGTCCCGGACCGCAGGTGTCGTTCTTC
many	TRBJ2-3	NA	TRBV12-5	CASGYEGVLDTQYF	TGTGCTAGTGGTTACGAGGGAGTCTTGGATACGCAGTATTTT
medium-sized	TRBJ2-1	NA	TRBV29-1	CSVGTGGSYNEQFF	TGCAGCGTTGGAACCGGGGGCTCCTACAATGAGCAGTTCTTC
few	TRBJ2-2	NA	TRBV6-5	CASSYSTVTGELFF	TGTGCCAGCAGTTACTCGACAGTTACCGGGGAGCTGTTTTTT
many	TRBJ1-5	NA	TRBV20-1	CSARDSNQPQHF	TGCAGCGCCAGGGACAGCAATCAGCCCCAGCATTTT
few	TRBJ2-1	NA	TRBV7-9	CASIRVSAPNEQFF	TGTGCCAGCATCCGAGTTTCGGCCCCAAATGAGCAGTTCTTC
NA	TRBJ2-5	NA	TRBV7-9	CASSLAWQRTQETQYF	TGTGCCAGCAGCTTAGCTTGGCAGAGAACGCAAGAGACCCAGTACTTC
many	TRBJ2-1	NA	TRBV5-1	CASSLIGDLGEQFF	TGCGCCAGCAGCTTGATAGGGGATCTAGGTGAGCAGTTCTTC
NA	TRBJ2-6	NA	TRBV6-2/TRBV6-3	CASREKGLNPGANVLTF	TGTGCCAGCCGCGAGAAGGGGCTCAATCCTGGGGCCAACGTCCTGACTTTC
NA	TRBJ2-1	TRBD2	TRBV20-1	CSAILAGGILEQFF	TGCAGTGCTATCCTAGCGGGGGGAATTTTGGAGCAGTTCTTC
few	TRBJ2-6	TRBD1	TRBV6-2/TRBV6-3	CASSNRGPGANVLTF	TGTGCCAGCAGTAACAGGGGGCCTGGGGCCAACGTCCTGACTTTC
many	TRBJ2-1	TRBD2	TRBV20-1	CSARGLAEYNEQFF	TGCAGTGCTAGAGGACTAGCGGAGTACAATGAGCAGTTCTTC
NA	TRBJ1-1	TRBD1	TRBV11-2	CASSLVTGRTPEAFF	TGTGCCAGCAGCTTAGTGACAGGGAGGACACCTGAAGCTTTCTTT
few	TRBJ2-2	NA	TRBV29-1	CSVETSRTGELFF	TGCAGCGTGGAGACTAGTCGTACCGGGGAGCTGTTTTTT
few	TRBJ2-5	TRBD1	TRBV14	CASSQDRIQETQYF	TGTGCCAGCAGCCAGGACAGGATCCAAGAGACCCAGTACTTC
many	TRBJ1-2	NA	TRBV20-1	CSARLPEYGYTF	TGCAGTGCTAGATTGCCCGAGTATGGCTACACCTTC
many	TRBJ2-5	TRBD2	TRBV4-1	CASSQSEGGPQKTQYF	TGCGCCAGCAGCCAATCGGAGGGAGGGCCTCAAAAGACCCAGTACTTC
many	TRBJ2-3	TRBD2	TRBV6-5	CASAPLAGRPDTQYF	TGTGCCAGCGCCCCGCTAGCGGGACGACCAGATACGCAGTATTTT
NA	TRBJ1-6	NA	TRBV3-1	CASSQEGSYNSPLHF	TGTGCCAGCAGCCAAGAAGGGAGTTATAATTCACCCCTCCACTTT
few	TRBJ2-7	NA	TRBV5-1	CASSLAVRGEQYF	TGCGCCAGCAGCTTGGCGGTTCGCGGCGAGCAGTACTTC
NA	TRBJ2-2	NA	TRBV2	CASTPRENTGELFF	TGTGCCAGCACCCCAAGGGAGAACACCGGGGAGCTGTTTTTT
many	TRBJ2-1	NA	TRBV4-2	CASSQVRVSSYNEQFF	TGTGCCAGCAGCCAAGTCCGGGTTAGCTCCTACAATGAGCAGTTCTTC
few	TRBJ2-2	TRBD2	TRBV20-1	CSARVAGTNTGELFF	TGCAGTGCTAGGGTAGCGGGAACGAACACCGGGGAGCTGTTTTTT
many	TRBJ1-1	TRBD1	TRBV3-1	CASSRGTGGAGTEAFF	TGTGCCAGCAGCCGGGGAACAGGGGGCGCGGGAACTGAAGCTTTCTTT
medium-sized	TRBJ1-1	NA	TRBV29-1	CSATTGGDTEAFF	TGCAGCGCCACGACAGGCGGAGACACTGAAGCTTTCTTT
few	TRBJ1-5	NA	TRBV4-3	CASSRGLLGTQHF	TGCGCCAGCAGCCGAGGACTATTAGGGACCCAGCATTTT
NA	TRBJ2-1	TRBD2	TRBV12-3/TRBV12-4	CASKLRGASHNEQFF	TGTGCCAGCAAGCTGCGGGGGGCCTCCCACAATGAGCAGTTCTTC
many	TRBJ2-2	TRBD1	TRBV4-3	CASSPRGGGTGELFF	TGCGCCAGCAGCCCTAGAGGGGGCGGCACCGGGGAGCTGTTTTTT
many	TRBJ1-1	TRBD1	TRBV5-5	CASSFGTAKAFF	TGTGCCAGCAGTTTTGGGACAGCAAAAGCTTTCTTT
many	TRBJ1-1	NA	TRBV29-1	CSVRSDLGDTEAFF	TGCAGCGTTCGATCGGACCTAGGGGACACTGAAGCTTTCTTT
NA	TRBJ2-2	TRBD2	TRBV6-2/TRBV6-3	CASSKREFGTGELFF	TGTGCCAGCAGCAAGCGGGAGTTTGGCACCGGGGAGCTGTTTTTT
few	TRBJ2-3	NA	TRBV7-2	CASSKPPRADTQYF	TGTGCCAGCAGCAAGCCTCCCAGAGCAGATACGCAGTATTTT
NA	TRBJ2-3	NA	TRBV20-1	CSARVGRDTQYF	TGCAGTGCTAGAGTCGGTCGAGATACGCAGTATTTT
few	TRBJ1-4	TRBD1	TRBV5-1	CASSVSPGTGGEKLFF	TGCGCCAGCAGCGTCTCACCCGGGACAGGTGGTGAAAAACTGTTTTTT
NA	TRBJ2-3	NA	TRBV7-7	CASSARVVSDHTDTQYF	TGTGCCAGCAGCGCCAGGGTAGTTAGCGACCACACAGATACGCAGTATTTT
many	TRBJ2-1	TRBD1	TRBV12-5	CASGPGTDRYNEQFF	TGTGCTAGTGGTCCCGGGACAGATCGCTACAATGAGCAGTTCTTC
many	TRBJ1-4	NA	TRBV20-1	CSAAGNGHQFF	TGCAGTGCCGCGGGTAACGGACATCAGTTTTTT
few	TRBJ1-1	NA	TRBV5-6	CASSLIYRNTEAFF	TGTGCCAGCAGCTTGATATACAGGAACACTGAAGCTTTCTTT
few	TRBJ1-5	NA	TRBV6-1	CASSVSRGSNQPQHF	TGTGCCAGCAGTGTTTCCAGGGGTAGCAATCAGCCCCAGCATTTT
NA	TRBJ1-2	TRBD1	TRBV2	CASTPLQGAHGYTF	TGTGCCAGCACCCCCCTACAGGGGGCCCATGGCTACACCTTC
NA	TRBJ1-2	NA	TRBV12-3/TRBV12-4	CASSLGRTNYGYTF	TGTGCCAGCAGTTTAGGAAGAACTAACTATGGCTACACCTTC
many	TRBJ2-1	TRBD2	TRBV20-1	CSARGLAGVPEQFF	TGCAGTGCTAGAGGACTAGCGGGGGTCCCTGAGCAGTTCTTC
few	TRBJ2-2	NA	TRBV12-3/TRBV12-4	CASSLTTANTGELFF	TGTGCCAGCAGTTTAACAACAGCGAACACCGGGGAGCTGTTTTTT
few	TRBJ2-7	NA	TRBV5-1	CASSLTTDVSYEQYF	TGCGCCAGCAGCCTGACGACGGACGTCTCCTACGAGCAGTACTTC
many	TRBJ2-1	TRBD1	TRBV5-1	CASSLAGTGSSEQFF	TGCGCCAGCAGCTTGGCCGGGACAGGTTCGTCTGAGCAGTTCTTC
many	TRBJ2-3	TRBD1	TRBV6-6	CASTQTGVADTQYF	TGTGCCAGCACCCAGACAGGGGTTGCAGATACGCAGTATTTT
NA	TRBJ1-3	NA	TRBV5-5	CASSFSTSGNTIYF	TGTGCCAGCAGCTTCTCTACGTCTGGAAACACCATATATTTT
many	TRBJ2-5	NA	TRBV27	CASNGSDETQYF	TGTGCCAGCAATGGAAGCGACGAGACCCAGTACTTC
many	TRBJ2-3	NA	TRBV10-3	CAISGLSADTQYF	TGTGCCATCAGTGGCCTGAGTGCTGATACGCAGTATTTT
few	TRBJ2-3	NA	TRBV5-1	CASSKRRTDTQYF	TGCGCCAGTTCAAAGCGGCGCACAGATACGCAGTATTTT
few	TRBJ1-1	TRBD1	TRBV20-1	CSATAGGRTEAFF	TGCAGTGCTACTGCAGGGGGCCGGACTGAAGCTTTCTTT